These 8 T cell receptor beta chains were all obtained from the same sample, sequenced in a study of T cells in Graves' hyperthyroidism and ophthalmopathy (dated by TCRdb to about 2019). The library was made by multiplex PCR. Sequencing used an Illumina HiSeq 2000. The TCR beta CDR3 regions were amplified from the RNA transcripts. The TCR CDR3 was subjected to a first round of RT-PCR using the HTBI primer set and the Qiagen OneStep RT-PCR kit. TCRdb handled the public reads itself, with Q25 trimming in fastp and clone calling in MiXCR, and kept productive beta chains. One record per CDR3 amino acid sequence lists the most common genes and DNA. For this sample there are a few hundred thousand distinct CDR3 sequences; about 25% appear just once. The ten largest clones represent roughly 80% of the sample. The sample was blood. Source of these receptors: a man aged 45-65 years with Graves' hyperthyroidism.

A word on this clonotype: Compared with germline, one end of the junction differs, possibly owing to a read error. The chain carries TRBV11-1 and TRBJ2-5; 9 positions match TRBD1. CDR1 SGHAT and CDR2 FQDESV come from the germline V gene (reference sequence). The CDR3 is made up of 18 amino acids. CDR3 coding DNA: TGCGCCAGCAGCCAAGACCCACAGGGGGCGATATCACAAGAGACCCAGTACTTC. Its translation is CASSQDPQGAISQETQYF.

There are many counts of this clonotype. CDR3 loop: CASALANEQFF. The CDR3 nucleotides are TGCGCCAGCGCCCTGGCCAATGAGCAGTTCTTC. The V and J genes are TRBV5-1 and TRBJ2-1, with D unresolved. V dropped 7 bases and J dropped 6 bases, with 8 bases sitting between them. CDR3 length: 11 amino acids. Germline V CDR1 and CDR2: SGHRS, YFSETQ.

This clonotype was recorded a few times. Given a much more abundant clone one base away, this may be a read error. The chain is built from TRBV28 and TRBJ2-1, with TRBD2 matching over 8 bases. This CDR3 spans 16 amino acids. The J segment lost 4 bases and the V segment lost 4 bases, leaving 9 bases of the junction unmatched. Germline loops: CDR1 MDHEN, CDR2 SYDVKM. The CDR3 sequence: CASSSLSGGAYNEQFF. CDR3 coding DNA: TGTGCCAGCAGTTCTCTGTCGGGAGGGGCTTACAATGAGCAGTTCTTC.

The rearrangement uses TRBV20-1 and TRBJ2-3; 13 nucleotides line up with TRBD2. CDR1 and CDR2 from the germline V gene are DFQATT and SNEGSKA (reference sequence). The CDR3 contains 16 residues. V gave up 3 bases and J gave up 1 base; unmatched junction bases: 4. CDR3 protein: CSARGTSGVGTDTQYF. The CDR3 nucleotides are TGCAGTGCTAGGGGGACTAGCGGGGTTGGCACAGATACGCAGTATTTT.

This clonotype was seen at least ten times. The J gene is TRBJ2-3, the V gene TRBV11-2; the match to TRBD1 covers 8 bases. The germline V gene encodes CDR1 SGHAT and CDR2 FQNNGV. After removal of 8 bases from V and 3 bases from J, the junction contained 13 bases not matched to a gene. The CDR3 covers 16 residues. In DNA, the CDR3 is TGTGCCAGCTCCCGGGGATGGCAGGGGGCAACAGATACGCAGTATTTT. It translates to CASSRGWQGATDTQYF.

This clonotype was detected only a few times. This sequence joins TRBV19 and TRBJ2-7; possible D gene TRBD2, 5 bases. CDR3 length: 15 amino acids. V gave up 4 bases and J gave up 5 bases, with 18 bases separating them. Germline V gene lookup returns CDR1 LNHDA and CDR2 SQIVND (reference sequence). The CDR3 DNA follows: TGTGCCAGTAGTACCCCCCACGGGGTAGGGAACGAGCAGTACTTC. Translation: CASSTPHGVGNEQYF. Combining the CDR3 with reference TRBV19 and TRBJ2-7 gives the whole variable domain DGGITQSPKYLFRKEGQNVTLSCEQNLNHDAMYWYRQDPGQGLRLIYYSQIVNDFQKGDIAEGYSVSREKKESFPLTVTSAQKNPTAFYLCASSTPHGVGNEQYFGPGTRLTVT.

The V and J genes are TRBV7-6 and TRBJ1-1, with TRBD1 matching over 10 bases. The CDR3 runs 16 residues. After removal of 5 bases from V and 0 bases from J, the junction contained 6 bases not matched to a gene. Germline assignment: CDR1 SGHVS and CDR2 FNYEAQ. The CDR3 protein is CASSLGTGALNTEAFF. CDR3 nucleotide sequence: TGTGCCAGCAGCCTCGGGACAGGGGCTCTGAACACTGAAGCTTTCTTT.

The chain recombines TRBV12-3 or TRBV12-4 with TRBJ2-7; no reliable D call. There are 14 residues in the CDR3. Trimming pared 3 bases from V and 2 bases from J, leaving 11 bases between. The CDR3 loop reads CASSLRQSTYEQYF. The CDR3 region has the DNA TGTGCCAGCAGTTTGCGGCAGTCAACCTACGAGCAGTACTTC.